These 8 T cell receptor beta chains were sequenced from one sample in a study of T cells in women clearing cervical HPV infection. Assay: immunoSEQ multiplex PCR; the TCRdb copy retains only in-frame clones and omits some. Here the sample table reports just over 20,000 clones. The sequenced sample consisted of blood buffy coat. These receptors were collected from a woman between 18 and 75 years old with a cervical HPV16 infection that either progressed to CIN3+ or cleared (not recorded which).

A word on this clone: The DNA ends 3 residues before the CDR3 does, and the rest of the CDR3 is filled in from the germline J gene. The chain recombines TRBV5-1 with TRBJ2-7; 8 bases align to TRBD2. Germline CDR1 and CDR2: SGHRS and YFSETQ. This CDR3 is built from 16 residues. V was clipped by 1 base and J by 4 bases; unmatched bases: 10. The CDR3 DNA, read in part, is TGCGCCAGCAGCTTGTGGGGACTAGACGTTTCGTACGAG. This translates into CASSLWGLDVSYE. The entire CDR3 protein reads CASSLWGLDVSYEQYF.

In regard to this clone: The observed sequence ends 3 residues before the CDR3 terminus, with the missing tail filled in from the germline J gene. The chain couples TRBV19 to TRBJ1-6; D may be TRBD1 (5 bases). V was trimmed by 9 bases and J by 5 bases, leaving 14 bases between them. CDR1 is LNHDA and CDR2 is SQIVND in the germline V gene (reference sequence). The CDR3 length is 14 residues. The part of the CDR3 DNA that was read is TGTGCCAGCAAGGGGCACTCAGATAATTCACCC. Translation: CASKGHSDNSP. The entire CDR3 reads CASKGHSDNSPLHF.

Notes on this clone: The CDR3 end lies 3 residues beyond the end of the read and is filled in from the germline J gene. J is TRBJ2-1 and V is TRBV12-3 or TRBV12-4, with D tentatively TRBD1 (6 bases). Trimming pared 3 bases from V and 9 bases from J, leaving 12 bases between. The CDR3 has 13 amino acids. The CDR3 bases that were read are TGTGCCAGCAGTTTGGTGGGGGCAGTTGAG. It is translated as CASSLVGAVE. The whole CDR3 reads CASSLVGAVEQFF.

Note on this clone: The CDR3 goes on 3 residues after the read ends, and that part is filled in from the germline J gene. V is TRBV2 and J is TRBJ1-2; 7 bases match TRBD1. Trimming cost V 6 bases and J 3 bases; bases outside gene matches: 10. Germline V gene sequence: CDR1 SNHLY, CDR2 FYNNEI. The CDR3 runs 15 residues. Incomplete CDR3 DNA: TGTGCCAGCAGAGGGACAGCTCCTCCCTACTATGGC. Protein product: CASRGTAPPYYG. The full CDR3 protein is CASRGTAPPYYGYTF.

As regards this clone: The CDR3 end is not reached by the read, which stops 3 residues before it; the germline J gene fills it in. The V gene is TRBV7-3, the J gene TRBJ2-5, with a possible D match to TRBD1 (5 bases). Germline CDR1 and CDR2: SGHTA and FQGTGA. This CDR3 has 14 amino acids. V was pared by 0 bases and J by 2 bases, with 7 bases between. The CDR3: CASSLTGQQETQYF. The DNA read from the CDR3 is TGTGCCAGCAGCTTAACCGGACAACAAGAGACC.

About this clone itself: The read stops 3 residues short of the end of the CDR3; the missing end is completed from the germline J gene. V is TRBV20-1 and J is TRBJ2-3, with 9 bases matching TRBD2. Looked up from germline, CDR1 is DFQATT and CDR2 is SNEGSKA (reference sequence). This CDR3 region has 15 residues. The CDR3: CSAPPLAGSRETQYF. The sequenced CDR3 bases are TGCAGTGCTCCCCCCCTAGCGGGGTCTCGGGAGACG.

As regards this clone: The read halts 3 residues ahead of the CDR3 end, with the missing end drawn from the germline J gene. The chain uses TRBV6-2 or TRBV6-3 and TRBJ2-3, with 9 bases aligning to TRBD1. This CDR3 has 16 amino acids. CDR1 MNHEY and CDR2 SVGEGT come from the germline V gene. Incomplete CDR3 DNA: TGTGCCAGCAGTGGGAAGACAGGGGGAGGGTGGGAGACG. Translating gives CASSGKTGGGWET. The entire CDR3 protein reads CASSGKTGGGWETQYF.

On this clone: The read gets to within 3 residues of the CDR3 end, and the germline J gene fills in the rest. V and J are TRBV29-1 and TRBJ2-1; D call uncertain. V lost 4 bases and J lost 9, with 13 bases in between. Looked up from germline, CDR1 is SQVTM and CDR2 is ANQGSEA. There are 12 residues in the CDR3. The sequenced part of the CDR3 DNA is TGCAGCGTTGGAGGTTTCGTTGGTGAG. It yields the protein CSVGGFVGE. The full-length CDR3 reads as CSVGGFVGEQFF.